This TCR beta chain emerged from a study of T cell changes during pregnancy in multiple sclerosis. Turning to this clone: The junction and the germline gene differ at one end; a read error may be behind it.

Here immunoSEQ multiplex PCR was the method, and the copy in TCRdb shows in-frame clones only, minus some. The table lists approximately 90,000 clones, over 80% of them singletons. The receptor was isolated from a female donor with multiple sclerosis, enrolled in a pregnancy study. The sample was peripheral blood, taken after pregnancy.

CDR3 coding DNA: TGTGCCAGCTCGCCACGGGAGGAGAGCCACGAGCAGTACTTC. Translated: CASSPREESHEQYF. The chain has TRBV18 and TRBJ2-7; 7 bases are a match to TRBD2. The germline CDR1 and CDR2 sequences are KGHSH and LQKENI. The CDR3 totals 14 residues.